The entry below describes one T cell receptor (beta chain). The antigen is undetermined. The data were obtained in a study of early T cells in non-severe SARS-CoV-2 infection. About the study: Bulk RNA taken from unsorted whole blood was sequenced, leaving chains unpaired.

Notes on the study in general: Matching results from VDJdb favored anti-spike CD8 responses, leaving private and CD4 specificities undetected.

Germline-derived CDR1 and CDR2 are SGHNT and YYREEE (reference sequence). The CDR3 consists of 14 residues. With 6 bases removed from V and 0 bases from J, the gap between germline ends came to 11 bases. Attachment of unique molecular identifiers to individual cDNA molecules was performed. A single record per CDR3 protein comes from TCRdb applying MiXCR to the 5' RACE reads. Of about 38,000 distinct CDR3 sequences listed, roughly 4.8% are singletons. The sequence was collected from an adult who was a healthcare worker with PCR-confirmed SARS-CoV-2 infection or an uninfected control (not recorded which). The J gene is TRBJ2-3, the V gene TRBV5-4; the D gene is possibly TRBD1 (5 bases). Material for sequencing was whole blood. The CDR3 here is CASTKTESTDTQYF. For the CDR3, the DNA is TGTGCCAGCACTAAGACAGAGAGCACAGATACGCAGTATTTT.